This T cell receptor beta chain comes out of a study of T cell responses to AZD1222 COVID-19 vaccine (dated by TCRdb to the early 2020s). General notes on the study: AZD1222 recipients given second doses at about 4 weeks or at about 12 weeks were pooled, since spike-specific TCR depth and breadth were not found to differ between the two schedules. Trial participants were enrolled by age into subgroups of 18-55, 56-69 and 70-plus years, and roughly 150, 30 and 60 TCR-sequenced participants, respectively, were included in these subgroups. A total of over 230 trial participants underwent TCR sequencing, of whom about 210 received two doses of AZD1222 and about 25 received two doses of the MenACWY control vaccine.

The sample's time point label, in plain terms: baseline before first vaccination. The vaccinee samples were drawn from two UK trials, COV001 and COV002, one of which was a single-blind randomized controlled phase 2/3 trial testing AZD1222 (ChAdOx1 nCoV-19) in healthy adults. For TCRbeta chain sequencing, PBMC samples from trial participants were taken at day 0 and at day 28 after the second dose. General findings and caveats noted by the study authors: Participants were mostly white British and included more females than males, and it was suggested by the authors that clonal diversity may have been underestimated. Conclusions about previously exposed vaccinees are limited because only five to seven AZD1222 recipients were SARS-CoV-2 seropositive at baseline. Nearly half of unique spike-specific TCRs reportedly recognized epitopes outside regions mutated in the B.1.351 and B.1.1.7 variants. Because no samples from the day 14 peak response were available, repertoires could be characterized only after the peak T cell response. Vaccine-associated CD4 TCRs spanned the whole spike protein, with dominant responses in regions 160-218 and 743-854. A significant rise in spike-specific TCR breadth and depth was observed after two AZD1222 doses relative to day 0 and relative to MenACWY recipients. In the small 56-69-year group, the increase in depth fell short of significance, most likely because of low power.

Turning to this clone: Which antigen it targets is not known. It has no much larger one-base neighbor in the sample; base qualities were not kept.

There are 13 amino acids in the CDR3, from cysteine to phenylalanine inclusive. Just the 39-base CDR3 DNA is kept, in frame starting at base 1. V loses 0 bases, J loses 8 bases, and the germline ends lie 7 bases apart. CDR1 and CDR2, looked up from the germline V gene, are SGHDN and FVKESK. The CDR3 regions of human TCRbeta chains were analyzed by immunosequencing. Processing in the source paper ran as follows. TCRs in the repertoires were matched against a reference library of SARS-CoV-2-specific TCRs that had been generated with the MIRA antigen-specificity platform. Breadth was defined as the fraction of unique TCRs that were SARS-CoV-2-associated. Depth was defined as the fraction of total T cells that were SARS-CoV-2-associated. Each spike-specific TCR was assigned to its reactive spike region and to a CD4 or CD8 class using the MIRA data. Log10-transformed breadth and depth values were compared by one-way ANOVA with Sidak's multiple comparisons tests. TCRdb took over this immuneACCESS table, retaining in-frame rearrangements with V and J assigned. Such tables are incomplete; in checked studies, under half of the missing clones stem from an unresolved V gene, and the remainder is unexplained. The DNA was the basis for D and trimming; V, J and clone size are from that table. In all, the sample holds 55,000 to 75,000 clones, and almost 90% of those were seen once. Together, the top ten hold around 8% of the sample.

Specimen: peripheral blood, collected on day 0 of AZD1222 vaccination. The rearranged segments are TRBV14 and TRBJ2-2; no D gene can be assigned with confidence. The TCR was taken from an adult in good health. The DNA is TGTGCCAGCAGCCAAGATCGGCGAGGGGAGCTGTTTTTT. Protein translation: CASSQDRRGELFF.